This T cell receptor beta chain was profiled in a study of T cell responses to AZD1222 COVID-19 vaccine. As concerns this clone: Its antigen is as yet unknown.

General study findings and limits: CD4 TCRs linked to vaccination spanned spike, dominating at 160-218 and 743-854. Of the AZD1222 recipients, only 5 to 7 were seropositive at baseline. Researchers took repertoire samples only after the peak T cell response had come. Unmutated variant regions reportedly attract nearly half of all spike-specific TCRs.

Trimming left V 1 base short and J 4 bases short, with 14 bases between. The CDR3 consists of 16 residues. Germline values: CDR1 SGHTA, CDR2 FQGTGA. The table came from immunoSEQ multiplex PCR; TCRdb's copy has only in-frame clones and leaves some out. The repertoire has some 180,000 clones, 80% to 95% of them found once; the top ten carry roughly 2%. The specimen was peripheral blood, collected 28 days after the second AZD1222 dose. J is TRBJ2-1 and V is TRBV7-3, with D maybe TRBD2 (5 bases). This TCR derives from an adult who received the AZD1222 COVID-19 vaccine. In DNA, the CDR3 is TGTGCCAGCAGCTTAATGCAGGCCTCGGGATACAATGAGCAGTTCTTC. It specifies CASSLMQASGYNEQFF. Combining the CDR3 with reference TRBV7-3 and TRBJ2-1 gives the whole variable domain GAGVSQTPSNKVTEKGKYVELRCDPISGHTALYWYRQSLGQGPEFLIYFQGTGAADDSGLPNDRFFAVRPEGSVSTLKIQRTERGDSAVYLCASSLMQASGYNEQFFGPGTRLTVL.